Following are 19 T cell receptor beta chains from one sample sequenced in a study of blood T cell repertoires in COVID-19. The assay was immunoSEQ multiplex PCR, and TCRdb's table has in-frame clones only and misses some. The sample yields over 200,000 clones, about nine tenths seen once. The sequencing input was PBMCs or T cells enriched from blood (not recorded which). All receptors derive from a woman in her thirties with acute COVID-19.

The sample holds one count of this clone. The rearrangement joins TRBV2 to TRBJ1-1; D may be TRBD1 (5 bases). Trimming removed 3 bases at V and 2 bases at J, with 10 bases between. Germline values: CDR1 SNHLY, CDR2 FYNNEI. The CDR3 runs 14 residues. The CDR3 spells CASSDQTVNTEAFF. The CDR3 bases are TGTGCCAGCAGTGACCAGACAGTTAACACTGAAGCTTTCTTT.

V is TRBV3-1 (or the pseudogene TRBV3-2) and J is TRBJ1-2, with D perhaps TRBD1 (5 bases). The CDR3 has 12 residues. The V and J ends lost 4 bases and 8 bases respectively, with 11 bases between them. CDR1 is LGHDT, CDR2 YNNKEL, per germline (reference sequence). Here the CDR3 DNA reads TGTGCCAGCAGCCCCCTCGGGGGGGGCTACACCTTC. It codes for CASSPLGGGYTF.

This clone was seen once. The rearrangement uses TRBV7-9 and TRBJ2-1; D uncertain. Per germline, CDR1 SEHNR and CDR2 FQNEAQ (reference sequence). The V end was cut by 8 bases, the J end by 10 bases, with 21 bases between. The CDR3 covers 14 residues. The CDR3 nucleotides read TGTGCCAGCTCCCCAGTGGGCCGCTCGATCGAGCAGTTCTTC. Amino acid sequence: CASSPVGRSIEQFF.

The chain links TRBV5-1 to TRBJ2-1; maybe TRBD2 (5 bases). The CDR3 totals 16 residues. V shed 1 base and J shed 1 base, with 12 bases lying between them. The germline gives CDR1 SGHRS, CDR2 YFSETQ. For the CDR3, the DNA is TGCGCCAGCAGCTTGATCGGGGTCTTATCCTACAATGAGCAGTTCTTC. Protein sequence: CASSLIGVLSYNEQFF.

The chain couples TRBV9 to TRBJ1-3; unclear D gene. V dropped 4 bases and J dropped 2 bases, with 13 bases sitting between them. Germline V lookup: CDR1 SGDLS, CDR2 YYNGEE. The CDR3 is 15 residues long. The CDR3 DNA follows: TGTGCCAGCAGCCCACTCCAATTGACTGGAAACACCATATATTTT. Translated: CASSPLQLTGNTIYF.

The chain employs TRBV24-1 and TRBJ2-1; 10 bases map to TRBD1. The germline gives CDR1 KGHDR, CDR2 SFDVKD. CDR3 size: 18 residues. With V trimmed by 3 bases and J by 6 bases, 13 bases remained unmatched. The CDR3: CATSDRVVGQGTVNEQFF. CDR3 coding DNA: TGTGCCACCAGTGATCGGGTCGTGGGACAGGGGACGGTCAATGAGCAGTTCTTC.

The chain links TRBV4-1 to TRBJ1-5, with 8 bases aligning to TRBD1. The V gene's germline CDR1 is MGHRA and CDR2 YSYEKL. V lost 4 bases, J lost 1 base, and 15 bases stayed unmatched. This CDR3 contains 19 residues. The CDR3 here is CASSLPGQGSGRSNQPQHF. The CDR3 DNA reads TGCGCCAGCAGCCTCCCCGGACAGGGTTCGGGTCGGAGCAATCAGCCCCAGCATTTT.

The chain recombines TRBV6-5 with TRBJ2-5; TRBD2 aligns across 9 bases. The CDR3 extends over 13 amino acids. The germline CDR1 and CDR2 sequences are MNHEY and SVGAGI. After removal of 7 bases from V and 6 bases from J, the junction contained 6 bases not matched to a gene. The CDR3 is CASTGGGAKTQYF. The CDR3 DNA reads as TGTGCCAGCACGGGCGGGGGGGCGAAGACCCAGTACTTC.

Written as DNA, the CDR3 is TGTGCCTGGAGTCGCGGGGGGAGGGATGAGCAGTTCTTC. It is translated as CAWSRGGRDEQFF. The rearrangement joins TRBV30 to TRBJ2-1; 8 positions agree with TRBD2. This CDR3 spans 13 amino acids. CDR1 GTSNPN and CDR2 SVGIG come from the germline V gene (reference sequence). The junction had 5 bases not matched to a gene; V was cut back by 2 bases and J by 8 bases.

This rearrangement joins TRBV9 to TRBJ2-7, with D possibly being TRBD2 (7 bases). Deletions cut 5 bases from V and 2 bases from J, with 14 bases between. Germline V gene sequence: CDR1 SGDLS, CDR2 YYNGEE. This CDR3 contains 14 residues. CDR3 DNA: TGTGCCAGCAGTTTGGGAGGGGGTACCTACGAGCAGTACTTC. Its protein product is CASSLGGGTYEQYF. The full variable domain, rest sourced from reference TRBV9 and TRBJ2-7, is DSGVTQTPKHLITATGQRVTLRCSPRSGDLSVYWYQQSLDQGLQFLIQYYNGEERAKGNILERFSAQQFPDLHSELNLSSLELGDSALYFCASSLGGGTYEQYFGPGTRLTVT.

The chain uses TRBV5-1 and TRBJ2-7; TRBD2 agrees at 7 bases. Trimming cost V 4 bases and J 4 bases; bases outside gene matches: 5. The CDR3 covers 13 residues. Germline V gene lookup returns CDR1 SGHRS and CDR2 YFSETQ. CDR3 in amino acids: CASSGGDRYEQYF. For the CDR3, the DNA is TGCGCCAGCAGCGGGGGGGATCGGTACGAGCAGTACTTC.

This clone showed up just once. The J gene is TRBJ2-7, the V gene TRBV12-3 or TRBV12-4, with 7 bases identical to TRBD1. Trimming at V came to 7 bases and at J to 3 bases, leaving 6 bases not matched to a gene. The CDR3 has 13 residues. CDR3 amino acids: CASTPRTGYEQYF. CDR3 nucleotide sequence: TGTGCCAGCACTCCACGGACAGGCTACGAGCAGTACTTC.

This chain connects TRBV7-2 to TRBJ1-1; TRBD1 matches at 8 bases. The CDR3 has 15 amino acids. Germline CDR1 is SGHTA and CDR2 is FQGNSA. With V trimmed by 1 base and J by 3 bases, 4 bases remained unmatched. CDR3 loop: CASSLDRGTDTEAFF. The DNA of the CDR3 is TGTGCCAGCAGCTTAGACAGGGGGACGGACACTGAAGCTTTCTTT.

The rearrangement joins TRBV9 to TRBJ1-1; D is undetermined. The V and J ends lost 4 bases and 3 bases respectively, with 16 bases between them. CDR3 length: 15 residues. The germline gives CDR1 SGDLS, CDR2 YYNGEE. The CDR3 protein is CASSPRLWMDTEAFF. In nucleotides, the CDR3 is TGTGCCAGCAGCCCCAGGCTCTGGATGGACACTGAAGCTTTCTTT. The whole variable domain, remainder taken from reference TRBV9 and TRBJ1-1, is DSGVTQTPKHLITATGQRVTLRCSPRSGDLSVYWYQQSLDQGLQFLIQYYNGEERAKGNILERFSAQQFPDLHSELNLSSLELGDSALYFCASSPRLWMDTEAFFGQGTRLTVV.

The chain is built from TRBV11-2 and TRBJ2-1; D possibly corresponds to TRBD2 (5 bases). Deletions cut 2 bases from V and 9 bases from J, with 11 bases between. CDR1 SGHAT and CDR2 FQNNGV come from the germline V gene. The CDR3 is 13 residues long. This chain's CDR3 is CASSLLRSGEQFF. CDR3 nucleotides: TGTGCCAGCAGCTTATTGCGGAGCGGTGAGCAGTTCTTC.

Only one count was recorded for this clone. V and J are TRBV2 and TRBJ1-5, with 7 bases fitting TRBD1. Germline trimming cut 6 bases from V and 6 bases from J; bases unmatched to any gene: 17. CDR3 length equals 17 residues. Per the germline V gene, CDR1 is SNHLY and CDR2 is FYNNEI. In nucleotides, the CDR3 is TGTGCCAGCAGCGGACGACAGGGCCTAGTGTCATTTCAGCCCCAGCATTTT. Translating gives CASSGRQGLVSFQPQHF.

The chain employs TRBV29-1 and TRBJ2-1; TRBD1 might be the D (5 bases). Germline V gene lookup returns CDR1 SQVTM and CDR2 ANQGSEA. With 3 bases removed from V and 7 bases from J, the gap between germline ends came to 10 bases. This CDR3 is built from 12 residues. CDR3 bases: TGCAGCGTTGACAGGGTTGAAAATGAGCAGTTCTTC. This codes for CSVDRVENEQFF.

V is TRBV7-8 and J is TRBJ1-6; 8 bases line up with TRBD1. V gave up 1 base and J gave up 0 bases; unmatched junction bases: 2. The CDR3 is made up of 17 amino acids. CDR1 is SGHVS and CDR2 is FQNEAQ in the germline V gene. The CDR3 reads CASSLGDRSSYNSPLHF. The CDR3 DNA sequence: TGTGCCAGCAGCTTAGGGGACAGGAGCTCCTATAATTCACCCCTCCACTTT.

This clone was observed once. The V call is TRBV7-9, the J call TRBJ1-4, with D perhaps matching TRBD1 (6 bases). The CDR3 is 13 amino acids. Germline CDR1 reads SEHNR; CDR2 reads FQNEAQ (reference sequence). V lost 7 bases and J lost 7, with 13 bases in between. In DNA, the CDR3 is TGTGCCAGCACCGAAGGGACATCTGAAAAACTGTTTTTT. This gives the protein CASTEGTSEKLFF.